This T cell receptor beta chain emerged from a study of T cell responses to AZD1222 COVID-19 vaccine. In germline, CDR1 is MGHRA, CDR2 YSYEKL. Trimming cost V 3 bases and J 0 bases, with 23 bases left between them. The length of the CDR3 is 19 residues. Using immunoSEQ multiplex PCR, the repertoire was profiled, and TCRdb retains in-frame clones only, with some absent. Of 150,000 to 200,000 clones listed, 85% to 95% are singletons. This clone was seen just once. The sequences come from peripheral blood, collected on day 0 of AZD1222 vaccination. The TCR comes from an adult in good health. The chain joins TRBV4-1 to TRBJ1-1; the D is unclear. The CDR3 DNA is TGCGCCAGCAGCCATCCCGTCGACGGGGAGGTTCGGATGAACACTGAAGCTTTCTTT. Residues: CASSHPVDGEVRMNTEAFF.